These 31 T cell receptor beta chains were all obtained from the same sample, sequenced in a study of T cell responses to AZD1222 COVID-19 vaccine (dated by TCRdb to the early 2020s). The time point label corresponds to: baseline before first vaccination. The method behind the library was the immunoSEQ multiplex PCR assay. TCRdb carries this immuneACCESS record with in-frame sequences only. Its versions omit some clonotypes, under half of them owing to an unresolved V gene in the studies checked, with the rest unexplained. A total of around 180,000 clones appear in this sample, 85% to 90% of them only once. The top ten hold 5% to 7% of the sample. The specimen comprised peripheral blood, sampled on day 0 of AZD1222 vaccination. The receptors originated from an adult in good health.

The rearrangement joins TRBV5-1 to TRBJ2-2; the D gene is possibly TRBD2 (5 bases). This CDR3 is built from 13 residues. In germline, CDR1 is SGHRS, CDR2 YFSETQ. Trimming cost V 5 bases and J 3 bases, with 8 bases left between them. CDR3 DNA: TGCGCCAGCAGGGAGGCGGACACCGGGGAGCTGTTTTTT. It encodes CASREADTGELFF.

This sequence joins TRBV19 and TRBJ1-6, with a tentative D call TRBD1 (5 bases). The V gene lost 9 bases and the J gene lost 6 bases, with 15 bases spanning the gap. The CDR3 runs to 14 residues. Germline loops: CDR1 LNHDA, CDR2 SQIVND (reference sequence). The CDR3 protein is CARDPCGGNSPLHF. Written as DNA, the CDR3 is TGTGCCAGAGACCCGTGTGGGGGTAATTCACCCCTCCACTTT.

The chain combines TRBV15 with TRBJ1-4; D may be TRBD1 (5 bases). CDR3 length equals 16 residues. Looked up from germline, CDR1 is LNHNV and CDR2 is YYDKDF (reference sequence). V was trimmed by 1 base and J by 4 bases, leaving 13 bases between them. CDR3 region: CATSRAPGTLNEKLFF. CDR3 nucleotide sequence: TGTGCCACCAGCAGAGCCCCCGGGACTCTTAATGAAAAACTGTTTTTT.

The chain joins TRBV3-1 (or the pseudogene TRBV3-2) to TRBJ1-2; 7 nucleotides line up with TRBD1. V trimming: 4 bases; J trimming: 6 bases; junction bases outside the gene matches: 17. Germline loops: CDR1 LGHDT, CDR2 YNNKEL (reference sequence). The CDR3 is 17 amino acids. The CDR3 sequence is CASSPSLDRSGRNGYTF. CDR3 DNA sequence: TGTGCCAGCAGCCCAAGTCTGGACAGGTCAGGGAGGAATGGCTACACCTTC.

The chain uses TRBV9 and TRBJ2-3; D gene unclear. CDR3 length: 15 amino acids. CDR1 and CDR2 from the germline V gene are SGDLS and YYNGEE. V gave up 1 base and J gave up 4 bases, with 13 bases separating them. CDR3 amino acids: CASSVITGKADTQYF. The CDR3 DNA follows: TGTGCCAGCAGCGTAATTACGGGTAAGGCAGATACGCAGTATTTT.

CDR3 DNA: TGTGCCAGCAGCCAAGTAGTTAGCGGGATTGGGGATACGCAGTATTTT. Its protein product is CASSQVVSGIGDTQYF. V and J are TRBV4-2 and TRBJ2-3, with TRBD2 matching 8 bases. The CDR3 runs to 16 residues. Germline V lookup: CDR1 LGHNA, CDR2 YNFKEQ. After removal of 1 base from V and 6 bases from J, the junction contained 9 bases not matched to a gene.

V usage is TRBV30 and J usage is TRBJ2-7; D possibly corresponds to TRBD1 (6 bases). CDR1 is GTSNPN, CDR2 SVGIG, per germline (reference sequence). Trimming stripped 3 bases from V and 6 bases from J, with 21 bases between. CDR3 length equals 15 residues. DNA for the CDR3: TGTGCCTGGAGCCCTCCCCCAGGGTGGACAGTCGAGCAGTACTTC. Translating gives CAWSPPPGWTVEQYF.

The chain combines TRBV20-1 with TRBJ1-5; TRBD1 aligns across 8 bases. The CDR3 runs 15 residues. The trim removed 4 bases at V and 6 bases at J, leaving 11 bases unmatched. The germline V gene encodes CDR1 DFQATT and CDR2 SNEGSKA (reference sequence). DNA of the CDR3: TGCAGTGCTACTGACCGGGACAGGCTGGGTCAGCCCCAGCATTTT. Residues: CSATDRDRLGQPQHF.

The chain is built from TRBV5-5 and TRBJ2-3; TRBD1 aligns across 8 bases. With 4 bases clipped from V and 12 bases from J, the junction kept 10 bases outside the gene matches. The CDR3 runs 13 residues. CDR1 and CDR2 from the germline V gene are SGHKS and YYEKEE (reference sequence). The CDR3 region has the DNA TGTGCCAGCAGCCCTGCCGGACAGGGCTTTCAGTATTTT. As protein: CASSPAGQGFQYF.

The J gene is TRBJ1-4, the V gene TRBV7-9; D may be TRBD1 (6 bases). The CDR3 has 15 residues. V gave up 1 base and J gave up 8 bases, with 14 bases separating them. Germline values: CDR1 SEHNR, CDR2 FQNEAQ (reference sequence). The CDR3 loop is CASSLVTPRGEKLFF. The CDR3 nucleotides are TGTGCCAGCAGCTTAGTGACCCCAAGGGGGGAAAAACTGTTTTTT. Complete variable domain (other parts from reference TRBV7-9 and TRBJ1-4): DTGVSQNPRHKITKRGQNVTFRCDPISEHNRLYWYRQTLGQGPEFLTYFQNEAQLEKSRLLSDRFSAERPKGSFSTLEIQRTEQGDSAMYLCASSLVTPRGEKLFFGSGTQLSVL.

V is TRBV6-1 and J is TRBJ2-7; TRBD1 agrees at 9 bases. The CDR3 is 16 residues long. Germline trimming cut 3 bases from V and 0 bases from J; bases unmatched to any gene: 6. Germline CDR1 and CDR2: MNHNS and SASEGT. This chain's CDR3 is CASSDSQGASSYEQYF. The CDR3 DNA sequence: TGTGCCAGCAGTGATTCACAGGGGGCAAGCTCCTACGAGCAGTACTTC.

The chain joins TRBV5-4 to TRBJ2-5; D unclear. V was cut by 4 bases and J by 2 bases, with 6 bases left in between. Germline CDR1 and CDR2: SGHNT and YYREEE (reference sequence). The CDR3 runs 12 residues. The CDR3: CASSRSQETQYF. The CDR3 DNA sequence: TGTGCCAGCAGCCGGTCTCAAGAGACCCAGTACTTC.

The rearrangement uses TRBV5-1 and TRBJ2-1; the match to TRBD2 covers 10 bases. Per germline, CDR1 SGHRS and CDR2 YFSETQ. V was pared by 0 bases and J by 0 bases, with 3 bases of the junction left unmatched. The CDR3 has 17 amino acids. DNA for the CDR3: TGCGCCAGCAGCTTGGGGACTAGCGGACACTCCTACAATGAGCAGTTCTTC. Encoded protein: CASSLGTSGHSYNEQFF.

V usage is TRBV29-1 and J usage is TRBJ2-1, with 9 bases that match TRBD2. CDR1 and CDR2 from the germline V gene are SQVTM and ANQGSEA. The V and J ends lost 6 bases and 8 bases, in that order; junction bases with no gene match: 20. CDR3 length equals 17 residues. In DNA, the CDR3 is TGCAGCGTATACCCCCATTTAGCGGGAGTCGGTACACATGAGCAGTTCTTC. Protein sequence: CSVYPHLAGVGTHEQFF.

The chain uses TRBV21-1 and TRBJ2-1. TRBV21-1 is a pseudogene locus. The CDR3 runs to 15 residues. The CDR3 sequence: CATQMMDSSYNEQFF. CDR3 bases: TGTGCCACCCAGATGATGGATAGCTCCTACAATGAGCAGTTCTTC.

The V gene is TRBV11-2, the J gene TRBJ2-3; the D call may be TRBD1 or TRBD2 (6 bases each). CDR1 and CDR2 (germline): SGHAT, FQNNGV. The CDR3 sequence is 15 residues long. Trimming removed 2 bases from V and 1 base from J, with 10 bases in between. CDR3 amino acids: CASSLKGGGTDTQYF. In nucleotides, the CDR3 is TGTGCCAGCAGCTTAAAGGGGGGAGGCACAGATACGCAGTATTTT.

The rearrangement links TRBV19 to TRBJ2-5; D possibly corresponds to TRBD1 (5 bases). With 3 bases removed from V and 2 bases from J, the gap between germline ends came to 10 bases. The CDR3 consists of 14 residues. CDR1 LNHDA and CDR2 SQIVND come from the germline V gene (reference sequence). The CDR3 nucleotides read TGTGCCAGTAGTATTTGGACACAGCAAGAGACCCAGTACTTC. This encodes CASSIWTQQETQYF.

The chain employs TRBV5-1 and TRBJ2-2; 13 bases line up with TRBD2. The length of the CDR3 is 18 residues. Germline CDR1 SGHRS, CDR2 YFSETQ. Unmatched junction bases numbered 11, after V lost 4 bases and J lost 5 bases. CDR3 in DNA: TGCGCCAGCAGCCCCAGGACTAGCGGGAGAAGAAGGACCGGGGAGCTGTTTTTT. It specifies CASSPRTSGRRRTGELFF.

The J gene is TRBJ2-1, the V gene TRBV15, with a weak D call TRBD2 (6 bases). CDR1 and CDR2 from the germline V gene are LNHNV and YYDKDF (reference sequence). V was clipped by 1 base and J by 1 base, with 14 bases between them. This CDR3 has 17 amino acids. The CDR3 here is CATSRVGGKGSYNEQFF. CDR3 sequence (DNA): TGTGCCACCAGCAGAGTTGGGGGGAAAGGGTCCTACAATGAGCAGTTCTTC.

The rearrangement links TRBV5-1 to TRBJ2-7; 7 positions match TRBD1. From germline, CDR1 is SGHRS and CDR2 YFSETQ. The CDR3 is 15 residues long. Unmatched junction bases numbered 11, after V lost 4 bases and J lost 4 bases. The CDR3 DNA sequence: TGCGCCAGCAGCGGCGGACAGGCGATGGGGTACGAGCAGTACTTC. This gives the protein CASSGGQAMGYEQYF.

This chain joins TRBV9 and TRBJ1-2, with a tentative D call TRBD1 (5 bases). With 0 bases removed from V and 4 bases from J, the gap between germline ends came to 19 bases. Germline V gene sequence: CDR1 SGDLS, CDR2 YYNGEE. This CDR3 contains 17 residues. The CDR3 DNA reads TGTGCCAGCAGCGTAGATATTTCAGGGCCGATCACCTATGGCTACACCTTC. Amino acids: CASSVDISGPITYGYTF.

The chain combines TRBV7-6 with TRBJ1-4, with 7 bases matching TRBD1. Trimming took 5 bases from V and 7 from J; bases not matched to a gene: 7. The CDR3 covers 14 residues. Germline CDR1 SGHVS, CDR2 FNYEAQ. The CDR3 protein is CASSANRGGEKLFF. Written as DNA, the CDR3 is TGTGCCAGCAGCGCGAACAGGGGCGGTGAAAAACTGTTTTTT.

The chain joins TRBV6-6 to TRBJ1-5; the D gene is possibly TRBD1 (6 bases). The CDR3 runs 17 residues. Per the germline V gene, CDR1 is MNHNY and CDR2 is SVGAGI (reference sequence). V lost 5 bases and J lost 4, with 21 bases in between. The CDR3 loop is CASSRTGNQEGNQPQHF. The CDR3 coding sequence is TGTGCCAGCAGTCGAACAGGGAATCAAGAGGGGAATCAGCCCCAGCATTTT.

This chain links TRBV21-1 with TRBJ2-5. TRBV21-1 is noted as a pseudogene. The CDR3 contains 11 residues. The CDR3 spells CATTCQETQYF. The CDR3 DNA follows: TGTGCCACCACCTGCCAAGAGACCCAGTACTTC.

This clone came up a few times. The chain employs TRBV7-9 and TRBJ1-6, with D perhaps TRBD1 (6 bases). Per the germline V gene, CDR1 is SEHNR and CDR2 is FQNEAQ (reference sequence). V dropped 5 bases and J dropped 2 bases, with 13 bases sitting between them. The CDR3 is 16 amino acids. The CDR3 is CASSLQGAPYNSPLHF. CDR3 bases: TGTGCCAGCAGCCTACAGGGAGCTCCCTATAATTCACCCCTCCACTTT.

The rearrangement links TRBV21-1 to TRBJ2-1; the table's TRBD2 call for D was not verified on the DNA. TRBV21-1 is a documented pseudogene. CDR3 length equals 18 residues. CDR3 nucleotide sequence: TGTGCCAGCAGCAAGTGGTTAGGGTGCAGCGCGGGGGACAATGAGCAGTTCTTC. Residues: CASSKWLGCSAGDNEQFF.

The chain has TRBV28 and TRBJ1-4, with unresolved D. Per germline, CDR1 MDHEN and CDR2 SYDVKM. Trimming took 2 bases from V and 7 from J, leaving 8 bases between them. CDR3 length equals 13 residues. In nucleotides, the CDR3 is TGTGCCAGCAGTTTAGGAAGACGTGAAAAACTGTTTTTT. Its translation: CASSLGRREKLFF. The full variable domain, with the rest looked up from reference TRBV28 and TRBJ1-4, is DVKVTQSSRYLVKRTGEKVFLECVQDMDHENMFWYRQDPGLGLRLIYFSYDVKMKEKGDIPEGYSVSREKKERFSLILESASTNQTSMYLCASSLGRREKLFFGSGTQLSVL.

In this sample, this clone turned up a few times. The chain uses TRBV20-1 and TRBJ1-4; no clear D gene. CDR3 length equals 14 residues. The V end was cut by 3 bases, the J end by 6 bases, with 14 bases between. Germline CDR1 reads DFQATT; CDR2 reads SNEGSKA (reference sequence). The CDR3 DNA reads TGCAGTGCTAGTCCCGGTCAGGCGGATGAAAAACTGTTTTTT. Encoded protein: CSASPGQADEKLFF.

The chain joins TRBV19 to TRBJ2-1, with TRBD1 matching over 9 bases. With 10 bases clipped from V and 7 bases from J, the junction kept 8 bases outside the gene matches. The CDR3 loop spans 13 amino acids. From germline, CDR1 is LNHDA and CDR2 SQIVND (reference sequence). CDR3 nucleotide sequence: TGTGCCAACACGGACAGGGGAGGGAATGAGCAGTTCTTC. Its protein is CANTDRGGNEQFF.

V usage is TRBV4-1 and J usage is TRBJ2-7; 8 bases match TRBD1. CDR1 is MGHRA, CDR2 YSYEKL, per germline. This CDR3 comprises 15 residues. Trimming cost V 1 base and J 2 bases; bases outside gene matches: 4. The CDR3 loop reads CASSQVTGGPYEQYF. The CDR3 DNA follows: TGCGCCAGCAGCCAAGTAACAGGGGGACCCTACGAGCAGTACTTC.

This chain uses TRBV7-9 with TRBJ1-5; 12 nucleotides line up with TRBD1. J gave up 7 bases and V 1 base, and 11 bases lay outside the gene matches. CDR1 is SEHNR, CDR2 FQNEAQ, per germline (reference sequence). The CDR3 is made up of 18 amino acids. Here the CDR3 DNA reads TGTGCCAGCAGCTTAGGGGGACCGGGACAGGGGGCACGGCAGCCCCAGCATTTT. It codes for CASSLGGPGQGARQPQHF.